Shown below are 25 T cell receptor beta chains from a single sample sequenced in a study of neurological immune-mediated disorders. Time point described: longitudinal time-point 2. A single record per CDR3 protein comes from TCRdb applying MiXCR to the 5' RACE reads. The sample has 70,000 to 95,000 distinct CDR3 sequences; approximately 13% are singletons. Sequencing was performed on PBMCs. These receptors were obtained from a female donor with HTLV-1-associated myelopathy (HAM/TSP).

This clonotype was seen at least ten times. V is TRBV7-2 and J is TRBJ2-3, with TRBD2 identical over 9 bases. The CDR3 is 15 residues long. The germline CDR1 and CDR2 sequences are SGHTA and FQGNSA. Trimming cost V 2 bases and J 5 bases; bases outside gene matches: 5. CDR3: CASSLMRGGGDTQYF. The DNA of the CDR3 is TGTGCCAGCAGCTTAATGCGGGGGGGCGGAGATACGCAGTATTTT.

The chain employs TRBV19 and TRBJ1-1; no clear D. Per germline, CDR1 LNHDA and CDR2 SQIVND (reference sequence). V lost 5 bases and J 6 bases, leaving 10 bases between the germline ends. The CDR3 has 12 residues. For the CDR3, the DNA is TGTGCCAGTAGTTTGCGGGCGTCTGAAGCTTTCTTT. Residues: CASSLRASEAFF.

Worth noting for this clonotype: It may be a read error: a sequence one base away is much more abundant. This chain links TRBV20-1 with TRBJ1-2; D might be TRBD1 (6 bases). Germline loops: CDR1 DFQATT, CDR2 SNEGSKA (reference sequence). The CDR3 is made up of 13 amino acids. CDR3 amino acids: CGAWGGAHYGYTF. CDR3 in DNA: TGCGGTGCGTGGGGGGGGGCTCACTATGGCTACACCTTC.

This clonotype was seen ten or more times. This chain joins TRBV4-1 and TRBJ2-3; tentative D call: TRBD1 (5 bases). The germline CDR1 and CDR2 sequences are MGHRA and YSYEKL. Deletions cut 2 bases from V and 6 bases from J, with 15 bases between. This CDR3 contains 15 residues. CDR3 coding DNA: TGCGCCAGCAGCCAACGGACACTCGCTGGGGATACGCAGTATTTT. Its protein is CASSQRTLAGDTQYF.

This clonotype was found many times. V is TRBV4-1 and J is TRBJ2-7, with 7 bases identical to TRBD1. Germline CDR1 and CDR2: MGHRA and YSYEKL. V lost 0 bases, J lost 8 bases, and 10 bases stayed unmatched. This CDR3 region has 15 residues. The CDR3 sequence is CASSQEIAGGYKQYF. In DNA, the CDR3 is TGCGCCAGCAGCCAAGAAATCGCAGGGGGTTACAAGCAGTACTTC.

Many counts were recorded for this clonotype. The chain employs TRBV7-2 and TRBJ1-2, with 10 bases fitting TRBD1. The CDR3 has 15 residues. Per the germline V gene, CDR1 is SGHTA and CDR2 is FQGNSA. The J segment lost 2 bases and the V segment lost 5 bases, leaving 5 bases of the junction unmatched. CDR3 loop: CASSPRTGGNYGYTF. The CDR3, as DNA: TGTGCCAGCAGCCCAAGGACAGGGGGAAACTATGGCTACACCTTC.

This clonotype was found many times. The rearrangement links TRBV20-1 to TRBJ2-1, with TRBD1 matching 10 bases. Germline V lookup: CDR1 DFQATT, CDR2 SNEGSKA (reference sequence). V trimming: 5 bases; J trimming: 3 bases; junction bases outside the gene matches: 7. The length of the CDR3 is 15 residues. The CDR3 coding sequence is TGCAGTGCTCACGACCGGACAGGGGGCTACAATGAGCAGTTCTTC. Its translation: CSAHDRTGGYNEQFF.

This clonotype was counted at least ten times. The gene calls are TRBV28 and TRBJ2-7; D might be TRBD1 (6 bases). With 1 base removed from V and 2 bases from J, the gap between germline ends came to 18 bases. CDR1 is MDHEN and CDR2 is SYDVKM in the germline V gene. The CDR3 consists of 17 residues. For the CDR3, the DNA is TGTGCCAGCAGTTTATACGTGGGGCAGGGGCGGGCCTACGAGCAGTACTTC. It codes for CASSLYVGQGRAYEQYF.

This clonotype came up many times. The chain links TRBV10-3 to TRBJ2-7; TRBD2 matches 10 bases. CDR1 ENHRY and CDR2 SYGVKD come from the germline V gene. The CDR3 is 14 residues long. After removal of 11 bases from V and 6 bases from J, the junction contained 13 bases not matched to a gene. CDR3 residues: CASSVLAGAPEQYF. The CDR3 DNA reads TGTGCCTCATCTGTCCTAGCGGGGGCACCCGAGCAGTACTTC.

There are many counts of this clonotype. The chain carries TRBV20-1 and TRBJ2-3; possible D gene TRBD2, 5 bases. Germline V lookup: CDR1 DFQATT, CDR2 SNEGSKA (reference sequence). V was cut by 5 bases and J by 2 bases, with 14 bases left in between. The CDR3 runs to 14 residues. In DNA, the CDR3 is TGCAGTGCTCCGGACTCTTTTAACACAGATACGCAGTATTTT. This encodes CSAPDSFNTDTQYF.

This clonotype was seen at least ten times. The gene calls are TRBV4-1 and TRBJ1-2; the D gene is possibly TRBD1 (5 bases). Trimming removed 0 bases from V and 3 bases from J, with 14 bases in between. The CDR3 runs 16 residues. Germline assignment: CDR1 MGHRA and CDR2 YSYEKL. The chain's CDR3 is CASSQDQGQIYYGYTF. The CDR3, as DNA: TGCGCCAGCAGCCAAGACCAGGGCCAGATCTACTATGGCTACACCTTC.

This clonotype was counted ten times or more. CDR3 loop: CASSLQRYGNQPQHF. CDR3 sequence (DNA): TGTGCCAGCAGTTTACAACGATACGGCAATCAGCCCCAGCATTTT. This sequence joins TRBV27 and TRBJ1-5; no reliable D call. CDR1 and CDR2 (germline): MNHEY, SMNVEV (reference sequence). V was clipped by 2 bases and J by 2 bases, with 10 bases between them. The CDR3 is made up of 15 amino acids.

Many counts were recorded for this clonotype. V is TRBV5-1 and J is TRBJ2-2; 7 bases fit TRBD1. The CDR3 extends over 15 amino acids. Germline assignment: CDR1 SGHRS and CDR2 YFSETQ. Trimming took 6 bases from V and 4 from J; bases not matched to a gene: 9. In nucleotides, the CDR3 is TGCGCCAGCAAAATAACAGGGGATTCCACCGGGGAGCTGTTTTTT. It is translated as CASKITGDSTGELFF.

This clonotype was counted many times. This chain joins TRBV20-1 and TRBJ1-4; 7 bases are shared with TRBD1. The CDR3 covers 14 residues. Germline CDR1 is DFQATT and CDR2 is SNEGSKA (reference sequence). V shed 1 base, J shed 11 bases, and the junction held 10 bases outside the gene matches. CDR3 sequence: CSARGGQFVGKLFF. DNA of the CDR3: TGCAGTGCTAGAGGGGGACAGTTTGTTGGGAAACTGTTTTTT.

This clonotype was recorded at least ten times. For the CDR3, the DNA is TGTGCCAGTCGGTGGGGCAATCAGCCCCAGCATTTT. Its translation: CASRWGNQPQHF. This chain links TRBV2 with TRBJ1-5; D unresolved. The germline CDR1 and CDR2 sequences are SNHLY and FYNNEI. The V end lost 9 bases, the J end lost 2 bases, and 8 bases lay between the germline ends. The CDR3 is 12 residues long.

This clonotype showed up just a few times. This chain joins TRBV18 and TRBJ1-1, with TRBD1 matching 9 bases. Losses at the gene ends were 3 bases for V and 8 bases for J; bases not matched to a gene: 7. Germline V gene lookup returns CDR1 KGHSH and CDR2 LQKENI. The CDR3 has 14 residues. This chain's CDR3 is CASSPSGQGLEAFF. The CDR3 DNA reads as TGTGCCAGCTCACCCTCCGGACAGGGGTTGGAAGCTTTCTTT.

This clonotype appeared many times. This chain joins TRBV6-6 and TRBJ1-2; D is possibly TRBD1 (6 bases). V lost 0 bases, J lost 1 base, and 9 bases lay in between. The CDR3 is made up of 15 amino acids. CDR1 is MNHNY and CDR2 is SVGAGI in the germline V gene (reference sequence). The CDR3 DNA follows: TGTGCCAGCAGTTACTCGGACAGAAGTAACTATGGCTACACCTTC. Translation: CASSYSDRSNYGYTF.

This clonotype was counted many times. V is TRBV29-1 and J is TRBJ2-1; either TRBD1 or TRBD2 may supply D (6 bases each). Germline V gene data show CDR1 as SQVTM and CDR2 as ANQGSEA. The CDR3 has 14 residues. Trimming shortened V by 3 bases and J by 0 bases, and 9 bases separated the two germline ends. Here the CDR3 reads CSVDRGRSYNEQFF. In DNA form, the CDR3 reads TGCAGCGTTGATCGGGGGCGCTCCTACAATGAGCAGTTCTTC.

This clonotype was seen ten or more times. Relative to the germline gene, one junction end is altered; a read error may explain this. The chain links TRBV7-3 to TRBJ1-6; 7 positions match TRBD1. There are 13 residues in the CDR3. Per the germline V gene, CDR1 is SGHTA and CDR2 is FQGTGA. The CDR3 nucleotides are TGTGCCAGCAGCGTAACAGGGGATTCACCCCTCCACTTT. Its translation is CASSVTGDSPLHF.

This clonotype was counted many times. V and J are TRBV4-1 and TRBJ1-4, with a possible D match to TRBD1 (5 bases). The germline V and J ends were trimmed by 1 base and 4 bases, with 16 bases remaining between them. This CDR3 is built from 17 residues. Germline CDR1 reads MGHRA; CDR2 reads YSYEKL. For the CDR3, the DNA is TGCGCCAGCAGCCAAGCCCCAGGGCAGGATAGTAATGAAAAACTGTTTTTT. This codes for CASSQAPGQDSNEKLFF.

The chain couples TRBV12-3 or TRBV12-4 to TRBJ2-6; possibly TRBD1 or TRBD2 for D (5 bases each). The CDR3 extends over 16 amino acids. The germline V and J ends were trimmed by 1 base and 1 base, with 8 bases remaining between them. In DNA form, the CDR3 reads TGTGCCAGCAGTTTAGGGGGACGGTCTGGGGCCAACGTCCTGACTTTC. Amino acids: CASSLGGRSGANVLTF.

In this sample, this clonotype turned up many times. CDR3 region: CSALVTDTQYF. For the CDR3, the DNA is TGCAGTGCCCTTGTCACAGATACGCAGTATTTT. The V call is TRBV20-1, the J call TRBJ2-3, with D hard to call. Trimming stripped 6 bases from V and 2 bases from J, with 6 bases between. CDR3 length equals 11 residues. CDR1 is DFQATT, CDR2 SNEGSKA, per germline (reference sequence).

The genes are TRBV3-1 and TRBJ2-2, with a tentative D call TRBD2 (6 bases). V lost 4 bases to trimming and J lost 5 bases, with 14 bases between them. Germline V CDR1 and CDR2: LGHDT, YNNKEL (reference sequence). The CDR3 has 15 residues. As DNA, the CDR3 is TGTGCCAGCAGCCCGAAAACCCGGGGGACCGGGGAGCTGTTTTTT. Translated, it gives CASSPKTRGTGELFF.

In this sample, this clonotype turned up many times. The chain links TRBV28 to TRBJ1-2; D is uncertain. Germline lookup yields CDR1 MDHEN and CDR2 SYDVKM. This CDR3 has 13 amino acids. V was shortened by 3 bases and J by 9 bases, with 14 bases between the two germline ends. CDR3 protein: CASSLTDLGSYTF. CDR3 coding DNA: TGTGCCAGCAGTTTGACCGATCTTGGCAGCTACACCTTC.

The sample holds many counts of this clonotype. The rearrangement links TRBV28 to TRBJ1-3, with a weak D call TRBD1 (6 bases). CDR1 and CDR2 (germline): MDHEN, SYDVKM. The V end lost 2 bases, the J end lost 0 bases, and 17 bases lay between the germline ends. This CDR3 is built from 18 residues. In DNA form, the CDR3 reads TGTGCCAGCAGTTTAAGGGAATTGGGACACAGCTCTGGAAACACCATATATTTT. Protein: CASSLRELGHSSGNTIYF.